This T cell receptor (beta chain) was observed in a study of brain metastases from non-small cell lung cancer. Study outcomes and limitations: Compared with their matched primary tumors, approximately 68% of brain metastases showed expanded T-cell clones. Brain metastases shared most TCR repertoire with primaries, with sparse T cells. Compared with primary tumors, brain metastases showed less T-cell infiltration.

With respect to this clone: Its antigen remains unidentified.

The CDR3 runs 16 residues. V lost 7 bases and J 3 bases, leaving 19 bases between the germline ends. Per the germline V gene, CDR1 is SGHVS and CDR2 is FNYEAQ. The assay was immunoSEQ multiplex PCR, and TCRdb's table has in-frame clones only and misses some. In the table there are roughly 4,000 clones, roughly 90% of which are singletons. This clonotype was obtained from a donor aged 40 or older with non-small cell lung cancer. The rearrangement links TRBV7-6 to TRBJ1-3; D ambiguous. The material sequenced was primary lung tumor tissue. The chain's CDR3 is CASKPGEFISGNTIYF. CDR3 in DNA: TGTGCCAGCAAACCGGGAGAATTCATCAGTGGAAACACCATATATTTT.